This T cell receptor (beta chain) was observed in a study of long-term antiretroviral therapy in people with HIV. All donors provided no fewer than one pre-ART and no fewer than two post-ART PBMC samples. Study-wide results and limits: Older ART regimens were possibly in use when the blood was collected between 2004 and 2017. Post-ART, diversity grew, though it stayed under transplant donor control levels.

It was version v3.0 of the immunoSEQ assay that was run at survey level. Sequencing was performed with immunoSEQ multiplex PCR; in TCRdb, only in-frame clones are kept and a portion is missing. The sample has about 8,600 clones, over 60% seen once; the top ten hold about 23%. Worth noting for this clone: The antigen remains unidentified.

This CDR3 has 14 residues. Germline CDR1 reads WSHSY; CDR2 reads SAAADI. Trimming stripped 2 bases from V and 2 bases from J, with 8 bases between. This chain connects TRBV10-2 to TRBJ2-3; no clear D gene. This clonotype was obtained from a man aged 35-49 years with HIV. The specimen was unsorted PBMCs, collected 0.6 years before starting antiretroviral therapy. The CDR3 spells CASSEPGPTDTQYF. CDR3 sequence (DNA): TGCGCCAGCAGTGAGCCAGGCCCCACAGATACGCAGTATTTT.